This note documents a single T cell receptor (beta chain) sequence. With 6 bases removed from V and 2 bases from J, the gap between germline ends came to 12 bases. There are 14 residues in the CDR3. CDR1 is MNHEY and CDR2 is SVGAGI in the germline V gene. Participants reported their clinical history, and cohort assignment relied on those reports. The protocol was immunoSEQ multiplex PCR, while the TCRdb copy is restricted to in-frame clones and leaves out a portion. Of 300,000 to 400,000 clones listed, around 89% are singletons. These data originate in a study of blood T cell repertoires in COVID-19. Sequences were obtained from PBMCs or T cells enriched from blood (not recorded which). The TCR originated in a woman in her twenties or thirties with acute COVID-19. The chain has TRBV6-5 and TRBJ2-3; tentative D call: TRBD1 (6 bases). The CDR3 bases are TGTGCCAGCAGGGACAGTCAGAACACAGATACGCAGTATTTT. This encodes CASRDSQNTDTQYF.